This T cell receptor beta chain was obtained from a study of control samples from healthy donors and cancer patients. The CDR3 is made up of 13 amino acids. Germline-derived CDR1 and CDR2 are DFQATT and SNEGSKA (reference sequence). Trimming took 3 bases from V and 0 from J, leaving 6 bases between them. TCRdb keeps only in-frame clones here, not all; method: immunoSEQ multiplex PCR. The sample shows over 85,000 clones, roughly nine tenths of them seen only once. What was sequenced was PBMCs. The chain recombines TRBV20-1 with TRBJ1-5; D is uncertain. The TCR sequence derives from a woman aged 50 to 65 with colorectal cancer. The DNA of the CDR3 is TGCAGTGCTAGTCGGTATAGCAATCAGCCCCAGCATTTT. Residues: CSASRYSNQPQHF.